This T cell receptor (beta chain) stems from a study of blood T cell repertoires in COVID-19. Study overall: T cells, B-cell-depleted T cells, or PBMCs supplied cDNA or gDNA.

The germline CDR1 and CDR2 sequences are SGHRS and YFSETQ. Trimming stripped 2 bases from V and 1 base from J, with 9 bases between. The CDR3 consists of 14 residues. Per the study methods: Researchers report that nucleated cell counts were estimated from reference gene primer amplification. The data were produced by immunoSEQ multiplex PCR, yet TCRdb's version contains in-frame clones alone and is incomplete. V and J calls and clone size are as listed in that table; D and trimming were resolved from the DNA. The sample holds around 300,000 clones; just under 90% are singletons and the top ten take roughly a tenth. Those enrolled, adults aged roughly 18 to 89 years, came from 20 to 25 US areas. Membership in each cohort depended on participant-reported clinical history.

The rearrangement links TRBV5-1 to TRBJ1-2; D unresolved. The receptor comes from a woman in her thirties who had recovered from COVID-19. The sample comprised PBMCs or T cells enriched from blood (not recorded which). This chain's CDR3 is CASSLTDVNYGYTF. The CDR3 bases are TGCGCCAGCAGCTTAACAGATGTTAACTATGGCTACACCTTC.